This T cell receptor (beta chain) was sequenced in a study of CD8 T cells in ankylosing spondylitis (dated by TCRdb to 2016 to 2017). Describing the broader study: The study set out to find disease-linked TCR variants by profiling T cell receptor beta repertoires in ankylosing spondylitis patients and healthy donors. The whole study cohort included about a hundred healthy donors and 25 ankylosing spondylitis patients. Samples of peripheral blood were taken, and for ankylosing spondylitis patients, synovial fluid was collected as well.

Broader findings and caveats from the paper: Some TCR beta motif variants had previously been reported in synovial fluid and blood of reactive arthritis patients, which suggested common disease-initiation mechanisms. Blood from ankylosing spondylitis patients appeared to be characterized by a TCR beta motif made up of several highly homologous amino acid variants. The disease-linked clones showed a CD8+ phenotype and occurred at relatively low frequencies in peripheral blood. Significant enrichment of the disease-linked clones was reported in matched synovial fluid samples from ankylosing spondylitis patients.

On this clonotype itself: The target of this receptor is not known. No much larger clonotype is one base removed from it; base qualities were not supplied.

The run used an Illumina HiSeq 2500. Quantitative 5'-RACE with molecular barcodes was the method used to prepare the TCR beta libraries. Under the source paper's analysis protocol: A new computational method based on a probabilistic model of VDJ rearrangement was used to identify disease-linked TCR variants. The public reads were quality trimmed at Q25 with fastp and then assembled into clones with MiXCR by TCRdb, keeping productive beta chains. A single entry per CDR3 protein holds the most common genes and DNA from its merged rows. The V and J calls reflect TCRdb's pipeline rather than the authors' work. The sample data list 250,000 to 350,000 distinct CDR3 sequences, and around 20% of these were observed just once. 3.5% of the sample goes to the ten largest clones. Via the germline V gene (reference sequence), CDR1 is DFQATT and CDR2 SNEGSKA. The CDR3 numbers 13 residues from cysteine through phenylalanine. The CDR3 DNA has 39 bases and is translated from base 1. V was cut back by 6 bases and J by 7 bases, leaving a gap of 19 bases between them.

The chain is made from TRBV20-1 and TRBJ2-7, with a weak D call of TRBD2 (5 bases match). This clonotype originated in a female donor with ankylosing spondylitis or in good health (not recorded which). The sample comprised blood, either unsorted or a sorted T cell fraction (not recorded which). CDR3 protein: CSAPQDGGGEQYF. The nucleotide sequence is TGCAGTGCCCCCCAGGACGGAGGAGGAGAGCAGTACTTC.